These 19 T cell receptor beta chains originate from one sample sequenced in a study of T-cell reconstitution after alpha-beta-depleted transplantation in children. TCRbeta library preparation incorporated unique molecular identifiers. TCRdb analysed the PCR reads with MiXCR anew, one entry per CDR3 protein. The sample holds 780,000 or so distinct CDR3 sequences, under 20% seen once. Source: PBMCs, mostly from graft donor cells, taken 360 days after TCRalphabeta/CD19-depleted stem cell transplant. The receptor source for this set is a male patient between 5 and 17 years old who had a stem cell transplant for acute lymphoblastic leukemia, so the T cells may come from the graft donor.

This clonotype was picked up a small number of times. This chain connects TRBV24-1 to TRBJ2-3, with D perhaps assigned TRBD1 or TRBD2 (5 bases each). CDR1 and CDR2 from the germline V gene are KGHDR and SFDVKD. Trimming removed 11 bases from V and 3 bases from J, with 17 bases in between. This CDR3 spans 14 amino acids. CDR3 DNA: TGTGCCATAGATTTACGGGACGGGACAGATACGCAGTATTTT. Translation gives CAIDLRDGTDTQYF.

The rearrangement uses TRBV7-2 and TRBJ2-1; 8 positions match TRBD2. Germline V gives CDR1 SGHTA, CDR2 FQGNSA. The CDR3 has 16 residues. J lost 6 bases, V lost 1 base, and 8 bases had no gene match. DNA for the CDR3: TGTGCCAGCAGCTTAGTCGGGACTAGAAGCGTCAATGAGCAGTTCTTC. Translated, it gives CASSLVGTRSVNEQFF. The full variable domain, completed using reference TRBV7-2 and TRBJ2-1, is GAGVSQSPSNKVTEKGKDVELRCDPISGHTALYWYRQSLGQGLEFLIYFQGNSAPDKSGLPSDRFSAERTGGSVSTLTIQRTQQEDSAVYLCASSLVGTRSVNEQFFGPGTRLTVL.

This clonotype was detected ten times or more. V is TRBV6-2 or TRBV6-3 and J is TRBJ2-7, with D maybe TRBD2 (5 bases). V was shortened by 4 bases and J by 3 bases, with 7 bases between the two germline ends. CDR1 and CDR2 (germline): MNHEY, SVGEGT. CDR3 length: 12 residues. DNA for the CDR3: TGTGCCAGCAGTTCCCGGGACTACGAGCAGTACTTC. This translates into CASSSRDYEQYF.

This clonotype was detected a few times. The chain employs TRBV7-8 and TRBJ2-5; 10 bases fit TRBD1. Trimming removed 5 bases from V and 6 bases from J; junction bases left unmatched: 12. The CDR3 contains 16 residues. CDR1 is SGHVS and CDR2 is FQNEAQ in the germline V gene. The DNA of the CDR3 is TGTGCCAGCAGCCGATTGACAGGGGGCGCTTTAAAGACCCAGTACTTC. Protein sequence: CASSRLTGGALKTQYF.

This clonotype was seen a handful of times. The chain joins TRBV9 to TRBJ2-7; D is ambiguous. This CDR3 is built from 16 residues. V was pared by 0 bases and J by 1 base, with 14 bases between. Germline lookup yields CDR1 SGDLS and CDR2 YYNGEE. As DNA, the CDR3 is TGTGCCAGCAGCGTAGATTCTGAATTCAAGTCCTACGAGCAGTACTTC. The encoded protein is CASSVDSEFKSYEQYF.

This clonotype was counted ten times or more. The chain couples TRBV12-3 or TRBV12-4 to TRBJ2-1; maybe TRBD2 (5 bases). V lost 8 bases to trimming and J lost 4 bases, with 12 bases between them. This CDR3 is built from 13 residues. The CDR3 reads CASSQKRYNEQFF. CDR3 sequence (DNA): TGTGCCAGCTCACAGAAGCGGTACAATGAGCAGTTCTTC.

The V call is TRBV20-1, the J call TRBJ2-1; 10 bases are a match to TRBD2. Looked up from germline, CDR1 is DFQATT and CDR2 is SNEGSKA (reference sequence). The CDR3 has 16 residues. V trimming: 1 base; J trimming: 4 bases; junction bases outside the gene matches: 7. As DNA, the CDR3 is TGCAGTGCTAGAGGACCCCTAGCGGGGGCTTACAATGAGCAGTTCTTC. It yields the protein CSARGPLAGAYNEQFF.

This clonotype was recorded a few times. The CDR3, as DNA: TGTGCCAGCAGTTTCTGGCGGGGGAGCACCGGGGAGCTGTTTTTT. Protein sequence: CASSFWRGSTGELFF. This rearrangement joins TRBV7-8 to TRBJ2-2; 7 bases align to TRBD2. The germline CDR1 and CDR2 sequences are SGHVS and FQNEAQ. The CDR3 is made up of 15 amino acids. J was trimmed by 4 bases and V by 6 bases; bases with no gene match: 8. The full variable domain, its missing parts supplied by reference TRBV7-8 and TRBJ2-2, is GAGVSQSPRYKVAKRGQDVALRCDPISGHVSLFWYQQALGQGPEFLTYFQNEAQLDKSGLPSDRFFAERPEGSVSTLKIQRTQQEDSAVYLCASSFWRGSTGELFFGEGSRLTVL.

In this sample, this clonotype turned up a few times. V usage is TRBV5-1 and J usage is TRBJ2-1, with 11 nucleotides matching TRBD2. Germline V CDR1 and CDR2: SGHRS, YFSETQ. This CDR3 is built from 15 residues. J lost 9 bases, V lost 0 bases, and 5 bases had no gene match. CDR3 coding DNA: TGCGCCAGCAGCTTGGCACTAGCGGGAGACAGTGAGCAGTTCTTC. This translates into CASSLALAGDSEQFF.

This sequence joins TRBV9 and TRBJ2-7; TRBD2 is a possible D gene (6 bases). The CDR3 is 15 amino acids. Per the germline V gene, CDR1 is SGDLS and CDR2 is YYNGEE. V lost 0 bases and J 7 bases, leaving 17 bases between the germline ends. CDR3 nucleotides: TGTGCCAGCAGCGTAGGTGGGACTCCCTCGATAGAGCAGTACTTC. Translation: CASSVGGTPSIEQYF.

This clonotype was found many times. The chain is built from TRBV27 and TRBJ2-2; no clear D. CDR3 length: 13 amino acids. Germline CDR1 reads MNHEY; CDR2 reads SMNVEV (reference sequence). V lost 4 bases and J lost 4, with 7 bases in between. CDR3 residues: CASSSTSTGELFF. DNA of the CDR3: TGTGCCAGCAGTTCCACAAGCACCGGGGAGCTGTTTTTT.

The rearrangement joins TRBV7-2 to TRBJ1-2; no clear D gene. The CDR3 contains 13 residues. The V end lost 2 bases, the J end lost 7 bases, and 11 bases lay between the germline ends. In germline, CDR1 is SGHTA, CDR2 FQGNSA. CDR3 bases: TGTGCCAGCAGCTTACCCAGCAGCTTTGGCTACACCTTC. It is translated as CASSLPSSFGYTF.

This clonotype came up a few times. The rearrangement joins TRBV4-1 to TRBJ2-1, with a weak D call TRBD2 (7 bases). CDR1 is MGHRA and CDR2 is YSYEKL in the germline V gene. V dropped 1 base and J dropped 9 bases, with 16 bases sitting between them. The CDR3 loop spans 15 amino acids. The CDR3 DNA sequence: TGCGCCAGCAGCCAAGTTGGCGGGAGAGGGGGTGAGCAGTTCTTC. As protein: CASSQVGGRGGEQFF.

CDR3 DNA: TGTGCCAGCAGCGTAGGGGACTTTAACTACGAGCAGTACTTC. This codes for CASSVGDFNYEQYF. The V call is TRBV9, the J call TRBJ2-7, with D possibly being TRBD2 (6 bases). V gave up 0 bases and J gave up 3 bases, with 10 bases separating them. The CDR3 length is 14 residues. Germline lookup yields CDR1 SGDLS and CDR2 YYNGEE. Looking up the rest from reference TRBV9 and TRBJ2-7 gives the full variable domain: DSGVTQTPKHLITATGQRVTLRCSPRSGDLSVYWYQQSLDQGLQFLIQYYNGEERAKGNILERFSAQQFPDLHSELNLSSLELGDSALYFCASSVGDFNYEQYFGPGTRLTVT.

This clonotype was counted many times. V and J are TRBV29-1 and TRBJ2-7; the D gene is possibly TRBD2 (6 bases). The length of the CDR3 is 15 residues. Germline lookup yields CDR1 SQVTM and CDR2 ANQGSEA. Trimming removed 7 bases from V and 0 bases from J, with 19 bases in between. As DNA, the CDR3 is TGCAGCGCCGGACTAACCGGGTCCTACTCCTACGAGCAGTACTTC. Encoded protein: CSAGLTGSYSYEQYF.

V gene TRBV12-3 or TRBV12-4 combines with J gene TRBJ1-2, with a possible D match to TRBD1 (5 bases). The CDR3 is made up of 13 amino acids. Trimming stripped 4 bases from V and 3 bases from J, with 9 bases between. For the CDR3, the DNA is TGTGCCAGCAGTTATACAGGTTACTATGGCTACACCTTC. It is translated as CASSYTGYYGYTF.

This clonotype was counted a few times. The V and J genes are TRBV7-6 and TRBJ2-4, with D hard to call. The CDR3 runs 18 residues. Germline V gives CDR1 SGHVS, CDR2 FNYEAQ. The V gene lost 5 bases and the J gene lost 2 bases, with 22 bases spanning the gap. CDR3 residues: CASSPNLRVPFPKNIQYF. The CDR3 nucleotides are TGTGCCAGCAGCCCCAACCTTAGAGTCCCGTTCCCCAAAAACATTCAGTACTTC.

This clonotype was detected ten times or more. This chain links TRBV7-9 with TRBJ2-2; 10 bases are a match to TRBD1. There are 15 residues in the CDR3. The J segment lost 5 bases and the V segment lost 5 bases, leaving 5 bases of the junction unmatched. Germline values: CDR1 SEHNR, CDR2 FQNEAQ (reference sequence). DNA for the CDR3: TGTGCCAGCAGCCCCGACAGGGGGCGGACCGGGGAGCTGTTTTTT. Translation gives CASSPDRGRTGELFF.

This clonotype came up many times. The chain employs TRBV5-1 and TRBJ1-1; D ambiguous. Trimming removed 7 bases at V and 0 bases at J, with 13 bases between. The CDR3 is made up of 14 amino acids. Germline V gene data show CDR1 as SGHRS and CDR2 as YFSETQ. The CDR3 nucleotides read TGCGCCAGCGGGCGGACCGGAGTGAACACTGAAGCTTTCTTT. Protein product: CASGRTGVNTEAFF.